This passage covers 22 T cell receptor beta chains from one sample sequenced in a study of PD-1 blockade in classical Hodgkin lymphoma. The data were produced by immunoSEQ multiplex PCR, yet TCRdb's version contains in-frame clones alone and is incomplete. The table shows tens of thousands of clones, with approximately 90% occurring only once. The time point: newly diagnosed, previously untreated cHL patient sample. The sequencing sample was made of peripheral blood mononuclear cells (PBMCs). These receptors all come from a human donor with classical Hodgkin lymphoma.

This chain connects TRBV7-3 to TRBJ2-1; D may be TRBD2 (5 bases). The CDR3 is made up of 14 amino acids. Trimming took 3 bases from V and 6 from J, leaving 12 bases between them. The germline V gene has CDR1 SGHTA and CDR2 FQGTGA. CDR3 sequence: CASSLEAVSNEQFF. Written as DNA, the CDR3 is TGTGCCAGCAGCTTGGAGGCAGTTTCCAATGAGCAGTTCTTC.

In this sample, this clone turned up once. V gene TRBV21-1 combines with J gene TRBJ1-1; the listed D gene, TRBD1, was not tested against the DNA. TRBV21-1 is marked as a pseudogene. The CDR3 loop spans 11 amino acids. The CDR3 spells CASRWDSKAFF. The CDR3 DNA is TGTGCCAGCAGATGGGACAGCAAAGCTTTCTTT.

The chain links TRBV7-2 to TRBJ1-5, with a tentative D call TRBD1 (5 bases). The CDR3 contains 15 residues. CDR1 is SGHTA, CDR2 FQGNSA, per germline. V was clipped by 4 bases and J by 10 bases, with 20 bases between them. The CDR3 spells CASSSIRGTMKPQHF. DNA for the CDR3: TGTGCCAGCAGCTCCATCCGGGGGACCATGAAACCCCAGCATTTT.

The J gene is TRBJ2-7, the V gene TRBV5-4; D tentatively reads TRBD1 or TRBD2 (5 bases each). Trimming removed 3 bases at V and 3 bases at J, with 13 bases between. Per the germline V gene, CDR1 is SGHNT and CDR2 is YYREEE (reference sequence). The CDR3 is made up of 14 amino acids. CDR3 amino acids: CASSSRGRDYEQYF. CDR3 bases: TGTGCCAGCAGCTCGAGGGGACGGGACTACGAGCAGTACTTC.

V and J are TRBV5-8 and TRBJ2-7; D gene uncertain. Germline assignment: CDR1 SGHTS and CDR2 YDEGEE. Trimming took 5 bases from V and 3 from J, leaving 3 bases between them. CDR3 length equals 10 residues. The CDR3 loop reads CASRGYEQYV. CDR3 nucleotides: TGTGCCAGCAGGGGCTACGAGCAGTACGTC.

This chain's CDR3 is CASSTTGGPYNEQFF. The CDR3 region has the DNA TGTGCCAGCAGCACTACAGGGGGGCCCTACAATGAGCAGTTCTTC. The rearrangement joins TRBV7-3 to TRBJ2-1, with 8 bases identical to TRBD1. Germline V lookup: CDR1 SGHTA, CDR2 FQGTGA. The CDR3 sequence is 15 residues long. The ends lost 5 bases at V and 2 bases at J; junction bases unmatched: 5.

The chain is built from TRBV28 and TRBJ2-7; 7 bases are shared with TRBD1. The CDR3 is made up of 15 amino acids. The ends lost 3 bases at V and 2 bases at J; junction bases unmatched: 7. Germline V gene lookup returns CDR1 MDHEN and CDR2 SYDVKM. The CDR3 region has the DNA TGTGCCAGCAGTTTTACCGGGACAGAGCCCTACGAGCAGTACTTC. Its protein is CASSFTGTEPYEQYF.

The CDR3, as DNA: TGTGCCAGCTCATCCCGGACTAGTACGGAGACCCAGTACTTC. Translation gives CASSSRTSTETQYF. The genes are TRBV18 and TRBJ2-5; 7 nucleotides match TRBD2. The CDR3 has 14 residues. Germline-derived CDR1 and CDR2 are KGHSH and LQKENI. V lost 5 bases and J lost 5; bases outside the gene matches: 8.

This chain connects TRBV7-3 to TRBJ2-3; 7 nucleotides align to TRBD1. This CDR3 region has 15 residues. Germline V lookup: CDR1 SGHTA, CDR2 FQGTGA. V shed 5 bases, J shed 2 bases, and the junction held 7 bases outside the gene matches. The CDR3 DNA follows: TGTGCCAGCAGCCCCTCAGGGGGTTTCACAGATACGCAGTATTTT. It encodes CASSPSGGFTDTQYF.

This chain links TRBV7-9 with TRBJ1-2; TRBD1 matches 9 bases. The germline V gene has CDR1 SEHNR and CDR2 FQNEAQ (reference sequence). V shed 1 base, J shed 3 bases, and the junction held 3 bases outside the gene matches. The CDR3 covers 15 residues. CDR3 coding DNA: TGTGCCAGCAGCTTAGACAGGGGGCTCGACTATGGCTACACCTTC. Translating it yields CASSLDRGLDYGYTF. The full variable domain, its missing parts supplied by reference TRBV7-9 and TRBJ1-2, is DTGVSQNPRHKITKRGQNVTFRCDPISEHNRLYWYRQTLGQGPEFLTYFQNEAQLEKSRLLSDRFSAERPKGSFSTLEIQRTEQGDSAMYLCASSLDRGLDYGYTFGSGTRLTVV.

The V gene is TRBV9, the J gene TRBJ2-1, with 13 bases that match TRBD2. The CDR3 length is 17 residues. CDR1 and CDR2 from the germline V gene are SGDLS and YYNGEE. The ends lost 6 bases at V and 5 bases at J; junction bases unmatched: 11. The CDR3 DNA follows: TGTGCCAGCAACGACCCGCGACTAGCGGGAGGTAACAATGAGCAGTTCTTC. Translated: CASNDPRLAGGNNEQFF.

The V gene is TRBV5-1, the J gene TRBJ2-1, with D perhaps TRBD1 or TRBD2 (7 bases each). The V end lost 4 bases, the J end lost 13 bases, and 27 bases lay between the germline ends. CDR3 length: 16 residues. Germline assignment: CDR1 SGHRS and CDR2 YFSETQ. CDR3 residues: CASSQQGIRAGSPQFF. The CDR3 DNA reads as TGCGCCAGCAGCCAACAGGGGATACGAGCGGGATCTCCCCAGTTCTTC. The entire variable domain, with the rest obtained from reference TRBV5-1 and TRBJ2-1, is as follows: KAGVTQTPRYLIKTRGQQVTLSCSPISGHRSVSWYQQTPGQGLQFLFEYFSETQRNKGNFPGRFSGRQFSNSRSEMNVSTLELGDSALYLCASSQQGIRAGSPQFFGPGTRLTVL.

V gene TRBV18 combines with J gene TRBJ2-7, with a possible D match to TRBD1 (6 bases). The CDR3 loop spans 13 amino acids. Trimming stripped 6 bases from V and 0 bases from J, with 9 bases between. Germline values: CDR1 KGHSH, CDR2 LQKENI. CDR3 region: CASSQGSSYEQYF. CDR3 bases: TGTGCCAGCTCCCAGGGGAGCTCCTACGAGCAGTACTTC.

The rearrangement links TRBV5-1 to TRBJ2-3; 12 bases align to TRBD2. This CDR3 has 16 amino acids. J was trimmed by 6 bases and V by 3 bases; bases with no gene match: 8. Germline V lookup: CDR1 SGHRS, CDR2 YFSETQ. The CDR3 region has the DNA TGCGCCAGCAGCTCGATCCTAGCGGGAGGGCCTGATACGCAGTATTTT. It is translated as CASSSILAGGPDTQYF.

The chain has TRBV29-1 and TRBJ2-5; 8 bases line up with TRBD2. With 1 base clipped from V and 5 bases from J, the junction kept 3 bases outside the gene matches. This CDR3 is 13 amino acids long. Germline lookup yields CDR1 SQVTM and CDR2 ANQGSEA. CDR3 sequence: CSVEAGGWETQYF. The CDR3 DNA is TGCAGCGTTGAAGCGGGAGGGTGGGAGACCCAGTACTTC.

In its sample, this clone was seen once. In DNA form, the CDR3 reads TGCGCCAGCAGCTTACCGAACAATGAGCAGTTCTTC. It translates to CASSLPNNEQFF. The chain joins TRBV5-1 to TRBJ2-1; no clear D. Trimming pared 2 bases from V and 5 bases from J, leaving 5 bases between. Germline V gene sequence: CDR1 SGHRS, CDR2 YFSETQ. The CDR3 extends over 12 amino acids.

CDR3 residues: CASLPGGPRTDTQYF. In nucleotides, the CDR3 is TGTGCCAGCCTCCCGGGAGGGCCACGCACAGATACGCAGTATTTT. The chain combines TRBV2 with TRBJ2-3; 8 nucleotides agree with TRBD2. Germline V gene sequence: CDR1 SNHLY, CDR2 FYNNEI. The CDR3 is 15 residues long. Trimming at V came to 8 bases and at J to 1 base, leaving 8 bases not matched to a gene. Supplemented by reference TRBV2 and TRBJ2-3, the full variable domain reads EPEVTQTPSHQVTQMGQEVILRCVPISNHLYFYWYRQILGQKVEFLVSFYNNEISEKSEIFDDQFSVERPDGSNFTLKIRSTKLEDSAMYFCASLPGGPRTDTQYFGPGTRLTVL.

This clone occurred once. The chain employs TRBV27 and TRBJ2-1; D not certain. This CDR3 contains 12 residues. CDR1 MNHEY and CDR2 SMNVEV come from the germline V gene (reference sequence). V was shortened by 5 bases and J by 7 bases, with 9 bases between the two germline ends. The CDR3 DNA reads TGTGCCAGCAGTCCCCACTTGAATGAGCAGTTCTTC. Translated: CASSPHLNEQFF.

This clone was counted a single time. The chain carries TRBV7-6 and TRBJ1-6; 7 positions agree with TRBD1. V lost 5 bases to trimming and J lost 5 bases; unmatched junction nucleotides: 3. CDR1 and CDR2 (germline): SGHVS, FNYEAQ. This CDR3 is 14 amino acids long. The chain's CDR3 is CASSLGQDNSPLHF. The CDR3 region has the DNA TGTGCCAGCAGCCTCGGACAGGATAATTCACCCCTCCACTTT.

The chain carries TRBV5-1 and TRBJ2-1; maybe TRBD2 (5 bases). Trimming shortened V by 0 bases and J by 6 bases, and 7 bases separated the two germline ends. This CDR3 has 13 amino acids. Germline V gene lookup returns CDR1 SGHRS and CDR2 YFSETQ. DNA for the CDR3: TGCGCCAGCAGCTTGGGGACTGTCAATGAGCAGTTCTTC. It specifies CASSLGTVNEQFF.

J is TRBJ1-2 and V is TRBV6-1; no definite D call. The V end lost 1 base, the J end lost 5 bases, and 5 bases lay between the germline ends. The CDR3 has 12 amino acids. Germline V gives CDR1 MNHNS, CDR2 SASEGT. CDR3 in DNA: TGTGCCAGCAGTGAAGGAAGATATGGCTACACCTTC. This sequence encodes CASSEGRYGYTF.

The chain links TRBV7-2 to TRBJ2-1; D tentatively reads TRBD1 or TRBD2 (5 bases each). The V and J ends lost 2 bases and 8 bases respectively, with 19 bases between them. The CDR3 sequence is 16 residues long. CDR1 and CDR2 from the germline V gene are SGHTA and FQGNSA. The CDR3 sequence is CASSLFGAETRDEQFF. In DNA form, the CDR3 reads TGTGCCAGCAGCTTATTCGGGGCGGAAACACGGGATGAGCAGTTCTTC.